These T cell receptor beta chains were read from a single sample in a study of shared clonotypes between healthy human individuals. The data were produced by immunoSEQ multiplex PCR, yet TCRdb's version contains in-frame clones alone and is incomplete. The top ten hold roughly 1.2% of the sample, which has about 2 million clones, about 94% seen once. Material: naive CD8+ T cells sorted from blood. The receptors stem from a man in his late teens or twenties in good health. Both conserved end residues are part of each CDR3. Fields, in order: CDR3 DNA, CDR3 protein, D gene, CDR3 length, V gene, J gene. A D gene is named only where the DNA matches it firmly.

cdr3_nt: TGCGCCAGCGCCATGGACGGGTACCTTAGCTCTGGGGCCAACGTCCTGACTTTC
cdr3_aa: CASAMDGYLSSGANVLTF
d_call: -
cdr3_length: 18
v_call: TRBV5-1
j_call: TRBJ2-6

cdr3_nt: TGTGCCAGCAGCTATGGGACGGAGGCAACTAATGAAAAACTGTTTTTT
cdr3_aa: CASSYGTEATNEKLFF
d_call: -
cdr3_length: 16
v_call: TRBV5-6
j_call: TRBJ1-4

cdr3_nt: TGTGCCAGCAGCCTGGAGGTTTCTCGGGACAGGGGCCCAGGGGAAAAACTGTTTTTT
cdr3_aa: CASSLEVSRDRGPGEKLFF
d_call: TRBD1
cdr3_length: 19
v_call: TRBV5-6
j_call: TRBJ1-4

cdr3_nt: TGCGCCAGCAGTGAGTTTAGCGGGGGAACAGATACGCAGTATTTT
cdr3_aa: CASSEFSGGTDTQYF
d_call: TRBD2
cdr3_length: 15
v_call: TRBV10-1
j_call: TRBJ2-3

cdr3_nt: TGCGCCAGCAGCTTTTACAGTAGCCAAGAGACCCAGTACTTC
cdr3_aa: CASSFYSSQETQYF
d_call: -
cdr3_length: 14
v_call: TRBV5-1
j_call: TRBJ2-5

cdr3_nt: TGTGCCAGCAGTAACCTGCTGCAGGGTGATAATGGCTACACCTTC
cdr3_aa: CASSNLLQGDNGYTF
d_call: -
cdr3_length: 15
v_call: TRBV6-6
j_call: TRBJ1-2

cdr3_nt: TGTGCCAGCAGTTTAGGGCCGGGGGGGACCCAGTACTTC
cdr3_aa: CASSLGPGGTQYF
d_call: TRBD2
cdr3_length: 13
v_call: TRBV28
j_call: TRBJ2-5

cdr3_nt: TGTGCCAGCAGCGTAAACCGGGAGGATTCCTCCTACAATGAGCAGTTCTTC
cdr3_aa: CASSVNREDSSYNEQFF
d_call: TRBD2
cdr3_length: 17
v_call: TRBV9
j_call: TRBJ2-1

cdr3_nt: TGCGCCAGCAGCTTGGGCGGGATCTACGAGCAGTACTTC
cdr3_aa: CASSLGGIYEQYF
d_call: -
cdr3_length: 13
v_call: TRBV5-1
j_call: TRBJ2-7

cdr3_nt: TGTGCCAGCAGTGGGAACAGGGATCCTAATCCCTACGAGCAGTACTTC
cdr3_aa: CASSGNRDPNPYEQYF
d_call: -
cdr3_length: 16
v_call: TRBV28
j_call: TRBJ2-7

cdr3_nt: TGTGCCAGCAGCTTGGTGCGGGAGGGGTCCTACAATGAGCAGTTCTTC
cdr3_aa: CASSLVREGSYNEQFF
d_call: TRBD2
cdr3_length: 16
v_call: TRBV5-6
j_call: TRBJ2-1

cdr3_nt: TGTGCCATCAGTGAGCGGCAGGAGGGCCTCAATGAGCAGTTCTTC
cdr3_aa: CAISERQEGLNEQFF
d_call: -
cdr3_length: 15
v_call: TRBV10-3
j_call: TRBJ2-1

cdr3_nt: TGTGCCAGCAGTGCGTCCTGGGGGGAGGGCCTGTTCGTGGGGGCGCAGTACTTC
cdr3_aa: CASSASWGEGLFVGAQYF
d_call: -
cdr3_length: 18
v_call: TRBV27
j_call: TRBJ2-7

cdr3_nt: TGTGCCATCAGTGACAGCGGGAGCGGGGAGACCCAGTACTTC
cdr3_aa: CAISDSGSGETQYF
d_call: TRBD2
cdr3_length: 14
v_call: TRBV10-3
j_call: TRBJ2-5

cdr3_nt: TGTGCCAGCAGCCAGTACTCCTACGAGCAGTACTTC
cdr3_aa: CASSQYSYEQYF
d_call: -
cdr3_length: 12
v_call: TRBV14
j_call: TRBJ2-7

cdr3_nt: TGTGCCAGCAGGGGGGGACTAGCTTCCTACAATGAGCAGTTCTTC
cdr3_aa: CASRGGLASYNEQFF
d_call: TRBD2
cdr3_length: 15
v_call: TRBV2
j_call: TRBJ2-1